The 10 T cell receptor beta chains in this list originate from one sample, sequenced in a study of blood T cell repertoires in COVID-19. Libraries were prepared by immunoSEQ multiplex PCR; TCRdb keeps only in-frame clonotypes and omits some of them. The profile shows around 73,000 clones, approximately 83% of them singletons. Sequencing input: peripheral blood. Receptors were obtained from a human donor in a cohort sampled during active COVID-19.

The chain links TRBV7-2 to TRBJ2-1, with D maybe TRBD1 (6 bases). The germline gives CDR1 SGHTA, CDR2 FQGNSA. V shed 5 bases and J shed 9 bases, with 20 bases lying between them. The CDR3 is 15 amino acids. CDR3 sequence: CASSLGARQQGEQFF. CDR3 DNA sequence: TGTGCCAGCAGCCTGGGGGCACGACAGCAAGGTGAGCAGTTCTTC.

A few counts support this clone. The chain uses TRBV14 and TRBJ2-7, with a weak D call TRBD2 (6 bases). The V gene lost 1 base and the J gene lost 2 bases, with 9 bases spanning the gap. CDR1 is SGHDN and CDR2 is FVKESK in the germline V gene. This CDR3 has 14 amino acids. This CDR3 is CASSQGAGTYEQYF. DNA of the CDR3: TGTGCCAGCAGCCAAGGGGCGGGAACCTACGAGCAGTACTTC.

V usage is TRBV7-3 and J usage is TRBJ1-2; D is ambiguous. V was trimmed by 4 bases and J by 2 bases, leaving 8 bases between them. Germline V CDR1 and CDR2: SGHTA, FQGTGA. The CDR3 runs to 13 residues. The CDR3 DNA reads TGTGCCAGCAGCTCCGGAGTCAACTATGGCTACACCTTC. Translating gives CASSSGVNYGYTF.

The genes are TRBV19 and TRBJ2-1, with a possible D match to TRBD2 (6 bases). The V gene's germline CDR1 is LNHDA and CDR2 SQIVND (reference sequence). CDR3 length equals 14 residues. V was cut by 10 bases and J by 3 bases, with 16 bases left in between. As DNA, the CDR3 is TGTGCCACCTCGGGCGGGACCCTCTACAATGAGCAGTTCTTC. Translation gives CATSGGTLYNEQFF.

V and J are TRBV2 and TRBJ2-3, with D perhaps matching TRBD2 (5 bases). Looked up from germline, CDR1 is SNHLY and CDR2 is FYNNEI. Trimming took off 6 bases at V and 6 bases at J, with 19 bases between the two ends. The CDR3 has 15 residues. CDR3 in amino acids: CASSPSRGTRDTQYF. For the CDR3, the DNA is TGTGCCAGCAGCCCCTCCAGAGGAACTAGGGATACGCAGTATTTT. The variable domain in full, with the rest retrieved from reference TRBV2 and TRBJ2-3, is EPEVTQTPSHQVTQMGQEVILRCVPISNHLYFYWYRQILGQKVEFLVSFYNNEISEKSEIFDDQFSVERPDGSNFTLKIRSTKLEDSAMYFCASSPSRGTRDTQYFGPGTRLTVL.

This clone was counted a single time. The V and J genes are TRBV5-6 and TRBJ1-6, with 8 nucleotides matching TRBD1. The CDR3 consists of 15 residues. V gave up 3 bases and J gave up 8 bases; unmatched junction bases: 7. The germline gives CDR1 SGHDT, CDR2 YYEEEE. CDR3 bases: TGTGCCAGCAGCTCCGGGACAGGAGTTTATTCACCCCTCCACTTT. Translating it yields CASSSGTGVYSPLHF.

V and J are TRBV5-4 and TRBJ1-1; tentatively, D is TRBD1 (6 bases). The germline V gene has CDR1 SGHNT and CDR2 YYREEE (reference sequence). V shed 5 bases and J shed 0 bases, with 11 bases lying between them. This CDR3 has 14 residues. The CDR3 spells CASRGAGLNTEAFF. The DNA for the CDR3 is TGTGCCAGCAGGGGGGCAGGGCTGAACACTGAAGCTTTCTTT.

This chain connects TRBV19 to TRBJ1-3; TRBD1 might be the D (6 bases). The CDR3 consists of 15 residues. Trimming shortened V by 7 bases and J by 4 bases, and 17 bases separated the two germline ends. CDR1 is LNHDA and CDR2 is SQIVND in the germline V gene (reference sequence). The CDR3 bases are TGTGCCAGTACTCCTACAGGGACGAGCGGAAACACCATATATTTT. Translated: CASTPTGTSGNTIYF.

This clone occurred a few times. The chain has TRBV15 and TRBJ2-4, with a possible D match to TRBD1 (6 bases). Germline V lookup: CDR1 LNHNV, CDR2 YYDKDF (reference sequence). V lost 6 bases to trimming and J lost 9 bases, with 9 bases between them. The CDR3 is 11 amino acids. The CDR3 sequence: CATRGQSIQYF. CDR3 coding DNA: TGTGCCACCAGGGGACAAAGCATTCAGTACTTC.

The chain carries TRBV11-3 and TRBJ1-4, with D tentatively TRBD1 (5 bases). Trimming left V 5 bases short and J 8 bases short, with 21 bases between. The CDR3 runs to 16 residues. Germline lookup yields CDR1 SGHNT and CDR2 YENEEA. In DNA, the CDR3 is TGTGCCAGCAGCCCGATTATGACAGCTGGAGACGAAAAACTGTTTTTT. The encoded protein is CASSPIMTAGDEKLFF.